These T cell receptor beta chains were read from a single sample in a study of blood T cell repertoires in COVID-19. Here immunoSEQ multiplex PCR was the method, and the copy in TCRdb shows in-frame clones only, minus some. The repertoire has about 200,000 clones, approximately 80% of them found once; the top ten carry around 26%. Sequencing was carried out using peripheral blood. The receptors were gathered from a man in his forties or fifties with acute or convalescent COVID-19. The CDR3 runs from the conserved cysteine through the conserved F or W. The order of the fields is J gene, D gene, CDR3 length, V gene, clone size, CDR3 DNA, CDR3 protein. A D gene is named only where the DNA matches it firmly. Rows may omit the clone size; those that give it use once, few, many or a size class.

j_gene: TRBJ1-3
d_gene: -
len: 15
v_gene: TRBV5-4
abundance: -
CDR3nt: TGTGCCAGCAGCTTGGGGACACCATCTGGAAACACCATATATTTT
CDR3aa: CASSLGTPSGNTIYF

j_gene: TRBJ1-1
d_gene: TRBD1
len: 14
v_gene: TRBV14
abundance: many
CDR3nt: TGTGCCAGCAGTCCGGACAGGGAGGACACTGAAGCTTTCTTT
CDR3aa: CASSPDREDTEAFF

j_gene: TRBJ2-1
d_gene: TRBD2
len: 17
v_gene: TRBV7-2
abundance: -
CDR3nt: TGTGCCAGCAGCAAAAACACTGGACTAGCGGGAGCTCATGAGCAGTTCTTC
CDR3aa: CASSKNTGLAGAHEQFF

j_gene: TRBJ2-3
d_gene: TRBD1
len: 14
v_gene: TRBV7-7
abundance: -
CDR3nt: TGTGCCAGCAGCTTGGACAGGAGCACAGATACGCAGTATTTT
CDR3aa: CASSLDRSTDTQYF

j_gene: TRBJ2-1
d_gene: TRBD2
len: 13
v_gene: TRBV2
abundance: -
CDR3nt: TGTGCCAGCAGGGCGACTAGCGGGAGTTTCCAGTTCTTC
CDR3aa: CASRATSGSFQFF

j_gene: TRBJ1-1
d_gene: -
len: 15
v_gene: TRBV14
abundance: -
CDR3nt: TGTGCCAGCAGCCAAGAGCTGGGGGCAACCACTGAAGCTTTCTTT
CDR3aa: CASSQELGATTEAFF

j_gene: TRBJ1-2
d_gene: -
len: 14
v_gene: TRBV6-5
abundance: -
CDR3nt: TGTGCCAGCACAGGGCCCTCCTATGTTGATGGCTACACCTTC
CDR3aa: CASTGPSYVDGYTF

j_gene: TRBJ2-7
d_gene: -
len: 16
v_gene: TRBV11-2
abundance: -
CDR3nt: TGTGCCAGCAGCCCTGAAGGGGCGGGACGTGGATACGAGCAGTACTTC
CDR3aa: CASSPEGAGRGYEQYF

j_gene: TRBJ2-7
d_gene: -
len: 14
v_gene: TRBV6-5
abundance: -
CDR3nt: TGTGCCAGCAAGCCGGGATACGGTGTCGACGAGCAGTACTTC
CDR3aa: CASKPGYGVDEQYF

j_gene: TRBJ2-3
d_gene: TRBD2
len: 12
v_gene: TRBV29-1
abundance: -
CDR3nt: TGCGCCCAGCGGGAGAGCACAGATACGCAGTATTTT
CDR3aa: CAQRESTDTQYF

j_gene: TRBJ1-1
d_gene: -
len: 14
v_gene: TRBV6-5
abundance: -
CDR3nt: TGTGCCAGCAGCACAACGGCCATCGGAGCTGAAGCTTTCTTT
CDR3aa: CASSTTAIGAEAFF

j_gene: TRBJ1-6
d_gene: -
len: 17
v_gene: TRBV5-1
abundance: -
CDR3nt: TGCGCCAGCAGCTTGGTGTCAGGGGTGACGGGGAATTCACCCCTCCACTTT
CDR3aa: CASSLVSGVTGNSPLHF

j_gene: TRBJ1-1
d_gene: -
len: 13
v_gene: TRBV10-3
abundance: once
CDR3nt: TGTGCCATCAGTGAGACCAGGAACACTGAAGCTTTCTTT
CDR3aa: CAISETRNTEAFF

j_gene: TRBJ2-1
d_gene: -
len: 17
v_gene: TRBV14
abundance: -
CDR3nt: TGTGCCAGCAGCCCACCCTTAGCGGCCCCTACCTCGAATGAGCAGTTCTTC
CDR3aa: CASSPPLAAPTSNEQFF

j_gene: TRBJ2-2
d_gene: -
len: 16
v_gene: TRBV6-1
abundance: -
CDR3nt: TGTGCCAGCAGTGAATTCAGGGTAAAGAACACCGGGGAGCTGTTTTTT
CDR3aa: CASSEFRVKNTGELFF

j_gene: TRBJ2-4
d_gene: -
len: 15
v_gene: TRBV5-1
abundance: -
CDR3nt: TGCGCCAGCAGCTTGGCACAGGGTACCAAAAACATTCAGTACTTC
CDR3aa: CASSLAQGTKNIQYF

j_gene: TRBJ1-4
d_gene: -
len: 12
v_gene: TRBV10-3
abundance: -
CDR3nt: TGTGCCATCAGTGAAAACGCCGGGAGACTGTTTTTT
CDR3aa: CAISENAGRLFF

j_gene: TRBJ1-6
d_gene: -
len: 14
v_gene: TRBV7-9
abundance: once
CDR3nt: TGTGCCAGCAGCCCCGCGTTTGGTAATTCACCCCTCCACTTT
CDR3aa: CASSPAFGNSPLHF

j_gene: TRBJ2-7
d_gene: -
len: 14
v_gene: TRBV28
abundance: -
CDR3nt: TGTGCCAGCAGTCTCCCCGGAGGGTTCTACGAGCAGTACTTC
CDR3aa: CASSLPGGFYEQYF

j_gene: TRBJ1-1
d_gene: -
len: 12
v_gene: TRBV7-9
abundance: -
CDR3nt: TGTGCCAGCGGCTGGGGCGGCACTGAAGCTTTCTTT
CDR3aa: CASGWGGTEAFF

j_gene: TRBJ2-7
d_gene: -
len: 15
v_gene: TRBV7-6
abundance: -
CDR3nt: TGTGCCAGCAGCCAAAAACAGGGTGGGGGATACGAGCAGTACTTC
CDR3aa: CASSQKQGGGYEQYF

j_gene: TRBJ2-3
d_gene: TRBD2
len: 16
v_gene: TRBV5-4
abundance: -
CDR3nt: TGTGCCAGCAGCTTGTTACTAGCGGGAGAGGAAGATACGCAGTATTTT
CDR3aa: CASSLLLAGEEDTQYF

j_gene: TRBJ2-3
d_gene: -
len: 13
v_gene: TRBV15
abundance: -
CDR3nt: TGTGCCACCAGCAGAGACGGTTCAGATACGCAGTATTTT
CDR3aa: CATSRDGSDTQYF

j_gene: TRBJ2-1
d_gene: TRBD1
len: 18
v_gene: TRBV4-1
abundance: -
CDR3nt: TGCGCCAGCAGCCAATTATTCGTTCGGGGACAGGGGTTTAATGAGCAGTTCTTC
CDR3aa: CASSQLFVRGQGFNEQFF

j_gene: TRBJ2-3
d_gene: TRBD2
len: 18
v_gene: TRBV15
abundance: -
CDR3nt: TGTGCCACCAGCAGTCAACGAGGACTAGCGGGAAGGTCAGATACGCAGTATTTT
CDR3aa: CATSSQRGLAGRSDTQYF